The clone carrying this T cell receptor (beta chain) was counted only a few times. Its antigen is not identified. This table comes from immunoSEQ multiplex PCR, and its TCRdb copy is limited to in-frame clones, with some not included. The table records about 75,000 clones, 70% to 90% of them present only once. The sample belongs to a study of OX40 agonist ivuxolimab in advanced cancers. Cycle 7 day 1, cycle 4 day 1, and baseline were the timepoints at which blood was sampled. The study, taken as a whole, reports: Low levels of normalized T-cell clonal expansion also appeared in some nonresponders.

The V gene lost 2 bases and the J gene lost 5 bases, with 11 bases spanning the gap. The germline CDR1 and CDR2 sequences are SGHRS and YFSETQ. The CDR3 has 14 amino acids. The chain recombines TRBV5-1 with TRBJ2-1, with no clear D. The material sequenced was CD4+ or CD8+ T cells sorted from blood, taken in a trial of the OX40 agonist ivuxolimab. This TCR came from an adult with an advanced solid tumor such as melanoma, head and neck, liver or kidney cancer. CDR3 sequence (DNA): TGCGCCAGCAGCTTTTTAGGTAGGGACAATGAGCAGTTCTTC. Translated, it gives CASSFLGRDNEQFF.